This T cell receptor (beta chain) was documented in a study of blood T cells in healthy people across ages. Alongside a J-beta primer mix, a sample-barcoded 5' primer served in a second PCR lasting roughly 6 to 11 cycles. TCRdb re-called the 5' RACE reads with MiXCR, one entry per CDR3 protein. Among over 1,200,000 distinct CDR3 sequences listed, approximately 59% were seen once. The CDR3 sequence is 16 residues long. CDR1 is LGHNA and CDR2 is YNFKEQ in the germline V gene. Unmatched junction bases numbered 10, after V lost 5 bases and J lost 4 bases. The sequenced sample consisted of blood. The rearrangement links TRBV4-2 to TRBJ2-3, with TRBD2 identical over 9 bases. This TCR was sampled from a man younger than 30 in good health. CDR3 nucleotide sequence: TGTGCCAGCAGCGACGGGCAGCGGGGGGCCCCAGATACGCAGTATTTT. Amino acids: CASSDGQRGAPDTQYF.